This section outlines one T cell receptor beta chain sequence together with its context. As originally analysed: By means of reference gene primer amplification, nucleated cell counts were estimated. Sequencing was performed with immunoSEQ multiplex PCR; in TCRdb, only in-frame clones are kept and a portion is missing. V and J calls and clone size are given by that table; D and trimming were obtained from the DNA. The table has roughly 240,000 clones, about 80% seen once; the top ten hold about 1.9%. The data originate from a study of blood T cell repertoires in COVID-19. In the study overall: There were acute and convalescent COVID-19 samples, and they came from the United States, Italy and Spain. PBMCs, B-cell-depleted T cells, or T cells provided the cDNA or gDNA that made up the material.

The germline V and J ends were trimmed by 2 bases and 1 base, with 8 bases remaining between them. Germline V CDR1 and CDR2: LNHDA, SQIVND (reference sequence). The CDR3 has 14 residues. Sample: peripheral blood. The clonotype was recovered from an elderly woman with acute or convalescent COVID-19. The rearrangement links TRBV19 to TRBJ1-1, with no clear D. The CDR3 coding sequence is TGTGCCAGTAGTATAATTCCGGGGAACACTGAAGCTTTCTTT. Protein product: CASSIIPGNTEAFF.